This TCR beta chain was captured by sequencing in a study of metastatic and nonmetastatic thyroid tumors. TCRdb re-called the PCR reads with MiXCR. The sample lists about 92,000 clones, about 16% occurring once. Patients were all untreated before their thyroid surgery. This receptor was taken from a female donor with papillary thyroid cancer or a benign thyroid nodule (not recorded which). Some clones in this sample may be carry-over from other donors' samples. Sequences were obtained from blood.

This CDR3 is CASIPIDGYEQYF. CDR3 bases: TGTGCCAGCATACCCATTGACGGCTACGAGCAGTACTTC. The V and J genes are TRBV12-3 or TRBV12-4 and TRBJ2-7, with D hard to call. V lost 7 bases and J lost 3, with 13 bases in between. This CDR3 has 13 amino acids.